The 19 T cell receptor beta chains presented below share a single source sample, sequenced in a study of blood T cells in healthy people across ages. A second PCR of roughly 7 to 11 cycles used a sample-barcoded 5' primer and a J-beta primer mix. A single record per CDR3 protein comes from TCRdb applying MiXCR to the 5' RACE reads. Here the sample spans over a million distinct CDR3 sequences, under 30% being singletons. This sample also belongs to another study, concerning T cells of mothers and their children.

Material for sequencing was blood. The receptors here all came from a girl aged 2 to 10 in good health.

The chain uses TRBV20-1 and TRBJ2-3, with TRBD2 matching 11 bases. CDR3 size: 15 residues. CDR1 is DFQATT, CDR2 SNEGSKA, per germline (reference sequence). V shed 3 bases, J shed 5 bases, and the junction held 7 bases outside the gene matches. CDR3 coding DNA: TGCAGTGCTAGCGGTCGGCTAGCGGGGGGAGATACGCAGTATTTT. Its translation: CSASGRLAGGDTQYF.

The chain has TRBV5-6 and TRBJ2-5, with D maybe TRBD1 (6 bases). The CDR3 covers 14 residues. Germline CDR1 SGHDT, CDR2 YYEEEE. V dropped 6 bases and J dropped 2 bases, with 14 bases sitting between them. This chain's CDR3 is CASTGDLLQETQYF. The CDR3 DNA sequence: TGTGCCAGCACAGGGGACCTACTTCAAGAGACCCAGTACTTC. Full variable domain (remainder filled in from reference TRBV5-6 and TRBJ2-5): DAGVTQSPTHLIKTRGQQVTLRCSPKSGHDTVSWYQQALGQGPQFIFQYYEEEERQRGNFPDRFSGHQFPNYSSELNVNALLLGDSALYLCASTGDLLQETQYFGPGTRLLVL.

This clonotype was counted a few times. The V gene is TRBV15, the J gene TRBJ2-4, with D uncertain. Deletions cut 0 bases from V and 3 bases from J, with 12 bases between. The CDR3 loop spans 16 amino acids. The germline gives CDR1 LNHNV, CDR2 YYDKDF (reference sequence). CDR3 sequence (DNA): TGTGCCACCAGCAGAGATCGGGCGGTTTACAAAAACATTCAGTACTTC. Translating gives CATSRDRAVYKNIQYF.

This CDR3 reads CASSQALAGSYEQYF. CDR3 in DNA: TGCGCCAGCAGCCAAGCACTAGCGGGGTCCTACGAGCAGTACTTC. The chain is built from TRBV4-3 and TRBJ2-7, with 10 bases fitting TRBD2. The CDR3 extends over 15 amino acids. V lost 1 base to trimming and J lost 1 base; unmatched junction nucleotides: 1. Germline V gene sequence: CDR1 LGHNA, CDR2 YSLEER.

This chain connects TRBV20-1 to TRBJ2-5; the match to TRBD1 covers 7 bases. Looked up from germline, CDR1 is DFQATT and CDR2 is SNEGSKA (reference sequence). This CDR3 is built from 13 residues. V was pared by 6 bases and J by 7 bases, with 11 bases of the junction left unmatched. CDR3 sequence: CSAPTAPGGTQYF. The DNA for the CDR3 is TGCAGTGCCCCGACAGCTCCAGGGGGGACCCAGTACTTC.

The rearrangement joins TRBV20-1 to TRBJ2-5; tentatively, D is TRBD1 (5 bases). Germline V gene data show CDR1 as DFQATT and CDR2 as SNEGSKA (reference sequence). The CDR3 length is 16 residues. Trimming left V 6 bases short and J 4 bases short, with 24 bases between. The DNA for the CDR3 is TGCAGTGCGGTGGCCTACATTTTGGGGCTAGGAGAGACCCAGTACTTC. Protein sequence: CSAVAYILGLGETQYF.

The table lists this clonotype with a few counts. The chain joins TRBV7-6 to TRBJ2-7; D is ambiguous. Germline V gene sequence: CDR1 SGHVS, CDR2 FNYEAQ. V lost 2 bases and J lost 2, with 13 bases in between. The CDR3 loop spans 15 amino acids. The CDR3 coding sequence is TGTGCCAGCAGCTTATTTCGGGCCCCAGCCTACGAGCAGTACTTC. This translates into CASSLFRAPAYEQYF.

A remark on this clonotype: Germline is not matched at one junction end, which may reflect a read error. This sequence joins TRBV2 and TRBJ2-7; D remains ambiguous. Judging by the DNA end, TRBJ2-5 fits better; the J call may be wrong. The CDR3 consists of 12 residues. Per the germline V gene, CDR1 is SNHLY and CDR2 is FYNNEI. Here the CDR3 DNA reads TGTGTCAGCACGACTTCACTCGAGACCCAGTACTTC. This gives the protein CVSTTSLETQYF.

This clonotype was counted between two and nine times. The rearrangement uses TRBV6-5 and TRBJ2-7; TRBD1 matches at 7 bases. This CDR3 has 13 amino acids. V trimming: 6 bases; J trimming: 0 bases; junction bases outside the gene matches: 2. From germline, CDR1 is MNHEY and CDR2 SVGAGI. The CDR3 coding sequence is TGTGCCAGCAGACAGGGGACCTCCTACGAGCAGTACTTC. It encodes CASRQGTSYEQYF.

The gene calls are TRBV6-2 or TRBV6-3 and TRBJ2-1, with a weak D call TRBD2 (5 bases). The end of the DNA fits TRBJ2-5 better, so the J call may be wrong. Germline loops: CDR1 MNHEY, CDR2 SVGEGT. The CDR3 totals 13 residues. CDR3 region: CASSSIDRGTQYF. CDR3 bases: TGTGCCAGCAGTTCTATTGACCGGGGAACCCAGTACTTC.

V and J are TRBV15 and TRBJ2-5, with D tentatively TRBD2 (6 bases). Germline V gives CDR1 LNHNV, CDR2 YYDKDF (reference sequence). The V end was cut by 1 base, the J end by 5 bases, with 14 bases between. There are 15 residues in the CDR3. The CDR3 region has the DNA TGTGCCACCAGCAGAGGGAACCGGGACTCGGAGACCCAGTACTTC. Translating gives CATSRGNRDSETQYF. The variable domain in full, completed from reference TRBV15 and TRBJ2-5, reads DAMVIQNPRYQVTQFGKPVTLSCSQTLNHNVMYWYQQKSSQAPKLLFHYYDKDFNNEADTPDNFQSRRPNTSFCFLDIRSPGLGDTAMYLCATSRGNRDSETQYFGPGTRLLVL.

This clonotype has more than one count but fewer than ten. The J gene is TRBJ1-4, the V gene TRBV6-1, with no clear D. With 9 bases removed from V and 8 bases from J, the gap between germline ends came to 16 bases. This CDR3 has 13 amino acids. The V gene's germline CDR1 is MNHNS and CDR2 SASEGT. This chain's CDR3 is CASGGPVGEKLFF. Here the CDR3 DNA reads TGTGCCAGTGGAGGCCCAGTGGGGGAAAAACTGTTTTTT.

This chain joins TRBV6-2 or TRBV6-3 and TRBJ1-1; D ambiguous. Germline assignment: CDR1 MNHEY and CDR2 SVGEGT. Trimming took 2 bases from V and 6 from J, leaving 13 bases between them. The CDR3 loop spans 14 amino acids. In DNA, the CDR3 is TGTGCCAGCAGTTACCGTGGTCTTAGCGCTGAAGCTTTCTTT. It specifies CASSYRGLSAEAFF.

In this sample, this clonotype turned up many times. The chain couples TRBV9 to TRBJ2-5; 7 nucleotides match TRBD1. The CDR3 is 14 residues long. CDR1 is SGDLS and CDR2 is YYNGEE in the germline V gene. The V gene end was trimmed by 5 bases and the J gene end by 1 base; junction bases not matched to a gene: 5. The chain's CDR3 is CASSGRDSQETQYF. For the CDR3, the DNA is TGTGCCAGCAGTGGCCGGGACAGCCAAGAGACCCAGTACTTC.

J is TRBJ1-2 and V is TRBV7-9; D is unclear. Germline CDR1 SEHNR, CDR2 FQNEAQ (reference sequence). V was clipped by 5 bases and J by 2 bases, with 9 bases between them. The CDR3 runs to 13 residues. The CDR3, as DNA: TGTGCCAGCAGCCCAAAAGACAACTATGGCTACACCTTC. The encoded protein is CASSPKDNYGYTF.

The sample holds a few counts of this clonotype. The V call is TRBV7-6, the J call TRBJ2-5, with D uncertain. The tail of the sequence fits TRBJ2-7 better, so the J call may be wrong. The CDR3 covers 13 residues. Germline V CDR1 and CDR2: SGHVS, FNYEAQ. The CDR3 reads CASSDDLYYEQYF. In DNA form, the CDR3 reads TGTGCCAGCAGCGATGATCTATACTACGAGCAGTACTTC.

This clonotype appeared a few times. The chain is built from TRBV29-1 and TRBJ2-2; maybe TRBD1 (5 bases). The V end was cut by 5 bases, the J end by 8 bases, with 12 bases between. This CDR3 comprises 12 residues. From germline, CDR1 is SQVTM and CDR2 ANQGSEA. CDR3 bases: TGCAGCGTTCGGACAAATAGTGGGGAGCTGTTTTTT. Translating gives CSVRTNSGELFF.

The V and J genes are TRBV7-9 and TRBJ1-1, with D perhaps TRBD1 (6 bases). Germline CDR1 SEHNR, CDR2 FQNEAQ (reference sequence). The CDR3 has 13 residues. Trimming took 9 bases from V and 0 from J, leaving 11 bases between them. CDR3 in amino acids: CASIQGLNTEAFF. As DNA, the CDR3 is TGTGCCAGTATACAGGGTTTGAACACTGAAGCTTTCTTT.

J is TRBJ1-2 and V is TRBV12-3 or TRBV12-4; D is uncertain. V was shortened by 1 base and J by 5 bases, with 8 bases between the two germline ends. This CDR3 region has 13 residues. The CDR3 protein is CASSLVGEYGYTF. CDR3 in DNA: TGTGCCAGCAGTTTAGTTGGGGAGTATGGCTACACCTTC.